Reported below is one TCR beta chain. The sample belongs to a study of siplizumab effects on memory and regulatory T cells. The CDR3 extends over 15 amino acids. The germline CDR1 and CDR2 sequences are SGHRS and YFSETQ. The J segment lost 2 bases and the V segment lost 2 bases, leaving 4 bases of the junction unmatched. The table came from immunoSEQ multiplex PCR; TCRdb's copy has only in-frame clones and leaves some out. The sample consists of approximately 110,000 clones, under 95% of them appearing once. The source is a human donor in good health. The chain uses TRBV5-1 and TRBJ2-7; 10 bases match TRBD1. Sequenced sample: Tregs sorted from blood. The CDR3 nucleotides read TGCGCCAGCAGCTTCTCAGGGACAGGGGCCTACGAGCAGTACTTC. It is translated as CASSFSGTGAYEQYF.